The 10 T cell receptor beta chains listed next were all sequenced from one sample in a study of T cell responses to AZD1222 COVID-19 vaccine. Using immunoSEQ multiplex PCR, the repertoire was profiled, and TCRdb retains in-frame clones only, with some absent. Of about 80,000 clones in the sample, about 91% were seen once. Source: peripheral blood, taken 28 days after the second AZD1222 dose. All receptors come from an adult who received the AZD1222 COVID-19 vaccine.

This chain connects TRBV6-5 to TRBJ2-3, with TRBD2 matching over 10 bases. After removal of 4 bases from V and 1 base from J, the junction contained 5 bases not matched to a gene. Looked up from germline, CDR1 is MNHEY and CDR2 is SVGAGI. This CDR3 is built from 16 residues. In DNA form, the CDR3 reads TGTGCCAGCAGTTTCCTAGCGGGAGTGGGCACAGATACGCAGTATTTT. Translation: CASSFLAGVGTDTQYF.

This rearrangement joins TRBV18 to TRBJ2-1, with no clear D. The CDR3 runs to 14 residues. With 1 base removed from V and 9 bases from J, the gap between germline ends came to 13 bases. From germline, CDR1 is KGHSH and CDR2 LQKENI. CDR3 in amino acids: CASSPRSIPLEQFF. The DNA of the CDR3 is TGTGCCAGCTCACCACGCAGTATCCCTCTTGAGCAGTTCTTC. The whole variable domain, remainder taken from reference TRBV18 and TRBJ2-1, is NAGVMQNPRHLVRRRGQEARLRCSPMKGHSHVYWYRQLPEEGLKFMVYLQKENIIDESGMPKERFSAEFPKEGPSILRIQQVVRGDSAAYFCASSPRSIPLEQFFGPGTRLTVL.

This rearrangement joins TRBV5-5 to TRBJ2-5, with 14 bases aligning to TRBD2. The CDR3 covers 17 residues. V was clipped by 0 bases and J by 0 bases; unmatched bases: 1. In germline, CDR1 is SGHKS, CDR2 YYEKEE (reference sequence). The CDR3 loop reads CASSLGLAGGHQETQYF. CDR3 DNA: TGTGCCAGCAGCTTGGGACTAGCGGGAGGGCACCAAGAGACCCAGTACTTC.

The gene calls are TRBV5-1 and TRBJ2-7; TRBD2 matches at 11 bases. The trim removed 0 bases at V and 3 bases at J, leaving 2 bases unmatched. The germline V gene encodes CDR1 SGHRS and CDR2 YFSETQ. The CDR3 consists of 15 residues. The CDR3 is CASSLALAGGYEQYF. The CDR3 DNA sequence: TGCGCCAGCAGCTTGGCCCTAGCGGGAGGCTACGAGCAGTACTTC.

This clone was counted a single time. CDR3 DNA sequence: TGTGCCAGCAGCAAACCGGGACAGTATGGCTACACCTTC. It specifies CASSKPGQYGYTF. The chain uses TRBV6-2 or TRBV6-3 and TRBJ1-2; 7 bases agree with TRBD1. There are 13 residues in the CDR3. Germline V gene lookup returns CDR1 MNHEY and CDR2 SVGEGT. The trim removed 6 bases at V and 5 bases at J, leaving 6 bases unmatched.

The gene calls are TRBV5-1 and TRBJ2-2, with D perhaps TRBD1 or TRBD2 (5 bases each). Germline V gene data show CDR1 as SGHRS and CDR2 as YFSETQ. Trimming shortened V by 3 bases and J by 2 bases, and 8 bases separated the two germline ends. CDR3 size: 14 residues. CDR3 in amino acids: CASSSRDNTGELFF. CDR3 nucleotide sequence: TGCGCCAGCAGCTCACGGGACAACACCGGGGAGCTGTTTTTT.

The gene calls are TRBV5-1 and TRBJ2-1; tentative D call: TRBD2 (5 bases). The CDR3 sequence is 14 residues long. V shed 4 bases and J shed 6 bases, with 14 bases lying between them. Germline V gene lookup returns CDR1 SGHRS and CDR2 YFSETQ. The CDR3 here is CASSAGPSSNEQFF. For the CDR3, the DNA is TGCGCCAGCAGCGCGGGCCCTTCGAGCAATGAGCAGTTCTTC.

The CDR3 is CASSLSGGDTGELFF. CDR3 bases: TGTGCCAGCAGCTTATCCGGGGGCGATACCGGGGAGCTGTTTTTT. J is TRBJ2-2 and V is TRBV7-3; either TRBD1 or TRBD2 may fit D (6 bases each). Trimming took off 2 bases at V and 5 bases at J, with 12 bases between the two ends. Germline CDR1 reads SGHTA; CDR2 reads FQGTGA. There are 15 residues in the CDR3. Complete variable domain (other parts from reference TRBV7-3 and TRBJ2-2): GAGVSQTPSNKVTEKGKYVELRCDPISGHTALYWYRQSLGQGPEFLIYFQGTGAADDSGLPNDRFFAVRPEGSVSTLKIQRTERGDSAVYLCASSLSGGDTGELFFGEGSRLTVL.

The chain uses TRBV19 and TRBJ2-2; 8 bases map to TRBD1. V was clipped by 4 bases and J by 7 bases; unmatched bases: 14. This CDR3 comprises 17 residues. Germline CDR1 is LNHDA and CDR2 is SQIVND (reference sequence). The CDR3 region has the DNA TGTGCCAGTAGTACACCCGGGACAGGCCTCTCGGGCGGGGAGCTGTTTTTT. It yields the protein CASSTPGTGLSGGELFF.

The chain combines TRBV28 with TRBJ1-1, with D possibly matching TRBD1 (6 bases). Trimming stripped 6 bases from V and 1 base from J, with 18 bases between. The CDR3 covers 16 residues. The germline V gene has CDR1 MDHEN and CDR2 SYDVKM. CDR3 bases: TGTGCCAGCAGACCGGGGACACCGACACGGAACACTGAAGCTTTCTTT. This gives the protein CASRPGTPTRNTEAFF.